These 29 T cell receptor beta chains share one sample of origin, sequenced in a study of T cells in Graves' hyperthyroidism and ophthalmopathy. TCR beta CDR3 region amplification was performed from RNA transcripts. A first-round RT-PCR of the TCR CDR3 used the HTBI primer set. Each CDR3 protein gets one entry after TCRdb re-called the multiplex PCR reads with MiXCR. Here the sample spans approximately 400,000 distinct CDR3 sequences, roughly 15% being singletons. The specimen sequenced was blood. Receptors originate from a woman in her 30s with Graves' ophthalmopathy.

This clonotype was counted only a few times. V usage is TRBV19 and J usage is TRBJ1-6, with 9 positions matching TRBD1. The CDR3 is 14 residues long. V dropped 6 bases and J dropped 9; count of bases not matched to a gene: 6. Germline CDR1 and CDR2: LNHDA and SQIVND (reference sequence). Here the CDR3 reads CASSSRDRASPLHF. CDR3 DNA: TGTGCCAGTAGCTCCCGGGACAGGGCTTCACCCCTCCACTTT.

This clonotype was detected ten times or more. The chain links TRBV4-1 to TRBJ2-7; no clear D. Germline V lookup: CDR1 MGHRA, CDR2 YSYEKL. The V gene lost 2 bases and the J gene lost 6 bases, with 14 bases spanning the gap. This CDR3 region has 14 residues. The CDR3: CASSQYSSGGEQYF. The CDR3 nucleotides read TGCGCCAGCAGCCAATATTCCTCGGGCGGCGAGCAGTACTTC.

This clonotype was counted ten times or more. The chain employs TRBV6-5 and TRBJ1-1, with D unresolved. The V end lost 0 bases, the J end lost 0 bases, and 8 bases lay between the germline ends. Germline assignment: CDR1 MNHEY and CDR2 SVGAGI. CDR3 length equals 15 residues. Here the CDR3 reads CASSYSGGVNTEAFF. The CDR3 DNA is TGTGCCAGCAGTTACTCAGGTGGGGTGAACACTGAAGCTTTCTTT.

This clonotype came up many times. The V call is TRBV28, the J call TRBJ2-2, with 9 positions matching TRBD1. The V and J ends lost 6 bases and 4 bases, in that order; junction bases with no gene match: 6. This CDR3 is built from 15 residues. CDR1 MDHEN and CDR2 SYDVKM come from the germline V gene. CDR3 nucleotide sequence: TGTGCCAGCAGCCCAGGGACAGGGTTCACCGGGGAGCTGTTTTTT. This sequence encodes CASSPGTGFTGELFF.

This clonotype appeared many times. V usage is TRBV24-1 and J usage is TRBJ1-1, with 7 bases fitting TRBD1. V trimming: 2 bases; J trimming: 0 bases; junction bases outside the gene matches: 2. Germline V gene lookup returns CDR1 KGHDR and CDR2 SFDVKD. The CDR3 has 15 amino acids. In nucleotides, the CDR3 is TGTGCCACCAGTGATTCCGGGACAGTGAACACTGAAGCTTTCTTT. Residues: CATSDSGTVNTEAFF.

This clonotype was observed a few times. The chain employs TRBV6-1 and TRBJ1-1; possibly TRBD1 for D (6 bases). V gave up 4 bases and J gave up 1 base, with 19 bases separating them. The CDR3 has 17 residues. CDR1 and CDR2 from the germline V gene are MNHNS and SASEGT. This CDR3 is CASSVRDTKYSNTEAFF. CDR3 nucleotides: TGTGCCAGCAGTGTCCGGGACACGAAATACTCGAACACTGAAGCTTTCTTT.

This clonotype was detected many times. The CDR3 spells CASSEGPGEQFF. As DNA, the CDR3 is TGTGCCAGCAGTGAAGGACCTGGGGAGCAGTTCTTC. J is TRBJ2-1 and V is TRBV2, with D unresolved. Germline CDR1 is SNHLY and CDR2 is FYNNEI. Trimming removed 1 base from V and 10 bases from J, with 8 bases in between. There are 12 residues in the CDR3.

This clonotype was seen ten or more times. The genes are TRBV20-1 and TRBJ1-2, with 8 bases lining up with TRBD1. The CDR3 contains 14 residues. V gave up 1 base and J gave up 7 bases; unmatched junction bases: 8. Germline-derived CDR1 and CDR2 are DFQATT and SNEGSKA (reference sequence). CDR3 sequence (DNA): TGCAGTGCTAGAGGACAGGGGAAAAGTTCTGGCTACACCTTC. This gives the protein CSARGQGKSSGYTF.

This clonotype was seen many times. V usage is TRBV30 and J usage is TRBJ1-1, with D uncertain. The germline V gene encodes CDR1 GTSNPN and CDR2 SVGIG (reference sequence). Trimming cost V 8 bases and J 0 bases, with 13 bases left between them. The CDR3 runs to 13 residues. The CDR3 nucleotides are TGTGCCGGGCAGACCCTTATGAACACTGAAGCTTTCTTT. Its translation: CAGQTLMNTEAFF.

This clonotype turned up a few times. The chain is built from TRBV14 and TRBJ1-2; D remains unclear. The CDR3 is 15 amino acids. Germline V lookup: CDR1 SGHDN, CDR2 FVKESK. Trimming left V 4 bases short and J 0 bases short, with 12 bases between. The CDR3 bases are TGTGCCAGCAGCCCTCCAAAGAATCCTAACTATGGCTACACCTTC. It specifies CASSPPKNPNYGYTF.

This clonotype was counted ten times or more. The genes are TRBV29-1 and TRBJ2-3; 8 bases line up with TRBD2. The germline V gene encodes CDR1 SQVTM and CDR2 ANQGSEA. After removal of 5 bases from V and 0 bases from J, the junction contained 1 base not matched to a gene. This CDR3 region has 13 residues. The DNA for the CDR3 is TGCAGCGTTCAGCGGGGGAGCACAGATACGCAGTATTTT. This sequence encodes CSVQRGSTDTQYF.

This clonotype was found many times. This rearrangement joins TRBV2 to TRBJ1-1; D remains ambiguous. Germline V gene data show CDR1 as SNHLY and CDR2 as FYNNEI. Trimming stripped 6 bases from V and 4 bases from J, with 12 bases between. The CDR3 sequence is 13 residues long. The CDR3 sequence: CASSDSVGTEAFF. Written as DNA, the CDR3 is TGTGCCAGCAGCGACTCGGTAGGCACTGAAGCTTTCTTT.

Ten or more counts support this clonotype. The CDR3 nucleotides are TGTGCCAGCAGCTTTGACAGTTGGGATGAGCAGTTCTTC. Protein: CASSFDSWDEQFF. The V call is TRBV7-9, the J call TRBJ2-1; D may be TRBD1 (5 bases). The CDR3 runs to 13 residues. CDR1 SEHNR and CDR2 FQNEAQ come from the germline V gene (reference sequence). V lost 3 bases, J lost 8 bases, and 11 bases lay in between.

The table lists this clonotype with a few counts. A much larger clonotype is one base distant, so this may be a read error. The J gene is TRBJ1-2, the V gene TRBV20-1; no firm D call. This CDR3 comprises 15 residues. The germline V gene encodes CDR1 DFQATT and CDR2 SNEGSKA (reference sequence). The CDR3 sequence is CSARDRPGGNYGYSF. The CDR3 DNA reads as TGCAGTGCTAGAGACAGGCCGGGTGGCAACTATGGCTACTCCTTC.

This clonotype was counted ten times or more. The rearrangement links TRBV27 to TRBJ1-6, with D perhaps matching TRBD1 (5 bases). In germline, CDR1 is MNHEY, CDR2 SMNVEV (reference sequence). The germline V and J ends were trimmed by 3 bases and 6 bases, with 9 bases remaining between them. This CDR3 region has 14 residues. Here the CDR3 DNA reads TGTGCCAGCAGTTTTTGGGACGGTAATTCACCCCTCCACTTT. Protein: CASSFWDGNSPLHF.

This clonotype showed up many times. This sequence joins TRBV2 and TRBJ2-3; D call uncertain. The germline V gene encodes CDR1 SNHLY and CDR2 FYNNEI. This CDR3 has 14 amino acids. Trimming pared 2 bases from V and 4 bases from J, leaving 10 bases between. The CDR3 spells CASSELLTADTQYF. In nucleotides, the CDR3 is TGTGCCAGCAGTGAATTGCTAACAGCAGATACGCAGTATTTT.

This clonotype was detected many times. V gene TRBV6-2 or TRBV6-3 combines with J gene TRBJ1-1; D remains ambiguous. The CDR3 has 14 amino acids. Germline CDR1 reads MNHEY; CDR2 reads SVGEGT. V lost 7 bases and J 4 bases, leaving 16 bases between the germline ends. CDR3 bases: TGTGCCAGCAAGCTCGGCCCCGGGAGCACTGAAGCTTTCTTT. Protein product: CASKLGPGSTEAFF.

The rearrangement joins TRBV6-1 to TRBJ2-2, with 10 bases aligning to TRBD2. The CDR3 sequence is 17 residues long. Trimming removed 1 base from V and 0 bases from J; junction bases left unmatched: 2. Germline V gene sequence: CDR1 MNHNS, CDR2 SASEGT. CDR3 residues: CASSEDSGGSNTGELFF. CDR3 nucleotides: TGTGCCAGCAGTGAAGATAGCGGGGGGTCGAACACCGGGGAGCTGTTTTTT.

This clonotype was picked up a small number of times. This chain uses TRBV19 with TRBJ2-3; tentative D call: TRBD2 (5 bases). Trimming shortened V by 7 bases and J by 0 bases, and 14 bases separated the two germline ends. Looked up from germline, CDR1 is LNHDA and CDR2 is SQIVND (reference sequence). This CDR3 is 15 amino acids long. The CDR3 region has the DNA TGTGCCAGTATGAGTGGCGGGCCAAGCACAGATACGCAGTATTTT. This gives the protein CASMSGGPSTDTQYF. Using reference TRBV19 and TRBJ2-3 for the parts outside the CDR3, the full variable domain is DGGITQSPKYLFRKEGQNVTLSCEQNLNHDAMYWYRQDPGQGLRLIYYSQIVNDFQKGDIAEGYSVSREKKESFPLTVTSAQKNPTAFYLCASMSGGPSTDTQYFGPGTRLTVL.

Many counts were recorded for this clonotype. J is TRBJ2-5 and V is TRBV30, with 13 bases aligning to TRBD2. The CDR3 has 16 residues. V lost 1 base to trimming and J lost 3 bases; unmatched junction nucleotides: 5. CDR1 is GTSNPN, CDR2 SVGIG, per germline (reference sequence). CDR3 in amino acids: CAWSGRTSGGEETQYF. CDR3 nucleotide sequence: TGTGCCTGGAGTGGGAGAACTAGCGGGGGGGAAGAGACCCAGTACTTC. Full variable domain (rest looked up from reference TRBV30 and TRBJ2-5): SQTIHQWPATLVQPVGSPLSLECTVEGTSNPNLYWYRQAAGRGLQLLFYSVGIGQISSEVPQNLSASRPQDRQFILSSKKLLLSDSGFYLCAWSGRTSGGEETQYFGPGTRLLVL.

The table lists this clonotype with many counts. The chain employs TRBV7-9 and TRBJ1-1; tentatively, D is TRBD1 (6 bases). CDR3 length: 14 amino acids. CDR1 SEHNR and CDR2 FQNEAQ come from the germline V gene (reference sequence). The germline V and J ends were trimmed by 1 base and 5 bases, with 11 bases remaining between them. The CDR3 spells CASSLVGGRTEAFF. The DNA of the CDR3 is TGTGCCAGCAGCTTAGTAGGGGGTCGGACTGAAGCTTTCTTT.

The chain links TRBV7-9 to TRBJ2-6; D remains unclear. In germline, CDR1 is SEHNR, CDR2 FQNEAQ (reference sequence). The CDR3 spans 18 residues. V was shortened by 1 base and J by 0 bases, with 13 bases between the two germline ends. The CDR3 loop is CASSLGFGSASGANVLTF. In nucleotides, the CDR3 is TGTGCCAGCAGCTTAGGGTTCGGGTCCGCCTCTGGGGCCAACGTCCTGACTTTC.

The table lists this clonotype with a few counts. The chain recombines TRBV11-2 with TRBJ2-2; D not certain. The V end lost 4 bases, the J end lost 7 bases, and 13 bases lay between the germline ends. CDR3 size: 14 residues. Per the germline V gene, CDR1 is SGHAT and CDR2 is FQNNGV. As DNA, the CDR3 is TGTGCCAGCAGCTGGGCAGTCGGTCTCGGGGAGCTGTTTTTT. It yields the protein CASSWAVGLGELFF. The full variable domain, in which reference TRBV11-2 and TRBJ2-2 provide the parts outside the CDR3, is EAGVAQSPRYKIIEKRQSVAFWCNPISGHATLYWYQQILGQGPKLLIQFQNNGVVDDSQLPKDRFSAERLKGVDSTLKIQPAKLEDSAVYLCASSWAVGLGELFFGEGSRLTVL.

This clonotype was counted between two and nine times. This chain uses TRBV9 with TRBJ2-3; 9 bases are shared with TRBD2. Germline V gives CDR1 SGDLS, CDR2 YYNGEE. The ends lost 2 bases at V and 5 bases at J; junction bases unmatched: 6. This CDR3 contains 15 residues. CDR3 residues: CASSVLAGAVDTQYF. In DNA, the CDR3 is TGTGCCAGCAGCGTTTTAGCGGGGGCCGTAGATACGCAGTATTTT.

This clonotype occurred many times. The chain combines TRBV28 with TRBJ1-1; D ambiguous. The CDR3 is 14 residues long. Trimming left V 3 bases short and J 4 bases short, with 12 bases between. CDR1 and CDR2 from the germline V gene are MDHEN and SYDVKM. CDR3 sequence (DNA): TGTGCCAGCAGTTTTGTGGCAATGAGCACTGAAGCTTTCTTT. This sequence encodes CASSFVAMSTEAFF. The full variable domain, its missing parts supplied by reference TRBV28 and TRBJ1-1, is DVKVTQSSRYLVKRTGEKVFLECVQDMDHENMFWYRQDPGLGLRLIYFSYDVKMKEKGDIPEGYSVSREKKERFSLILESASTNQTSMYLCASSFVAMSTEAFFGQGTRLTVV.

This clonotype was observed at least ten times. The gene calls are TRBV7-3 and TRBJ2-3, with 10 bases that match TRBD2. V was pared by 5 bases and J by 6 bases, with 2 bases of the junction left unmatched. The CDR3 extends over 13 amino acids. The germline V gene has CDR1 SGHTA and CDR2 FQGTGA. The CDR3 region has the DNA TGTGCCAGCAGCCTAGCGGGGGTGGATACGCAGTATTTT. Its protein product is CASSLAGVDTQYF.

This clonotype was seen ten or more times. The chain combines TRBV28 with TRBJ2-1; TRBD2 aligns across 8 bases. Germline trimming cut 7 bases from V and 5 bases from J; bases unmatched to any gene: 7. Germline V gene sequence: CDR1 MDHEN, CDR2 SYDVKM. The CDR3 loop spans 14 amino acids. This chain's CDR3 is CASTSSGGDNEQFF. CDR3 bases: TGTGCCAGCACCTCAAGCGGGGGAGACAATGAGCAGTTCTTC.

The CDR3 DNA is TGCGCCAGCAGCCAAGTGGGAAGCGGGGGGGCGGAAGATACGCAGTATTTT. Its translation: CASSQVGSGGAEDTQYF. The rearrangement joins TRBV4-3 to TRBJ2-3, with 10 bases that match TRBD2. The CDR3 length is 17 residues. V lost 1 base, J lost 5 bases, and 9 bases stayed unmatched. In germline, CDR1 is LGHNA, CDR2 YSLEER.

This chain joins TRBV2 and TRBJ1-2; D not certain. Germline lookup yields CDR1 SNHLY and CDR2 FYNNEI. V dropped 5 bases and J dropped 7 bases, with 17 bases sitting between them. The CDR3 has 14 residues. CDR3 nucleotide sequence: TGTGCCAGCAGTCTTAGTCCCAATATGGGTGGCTACACCTTC. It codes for CASSLSPNMGGYTF.